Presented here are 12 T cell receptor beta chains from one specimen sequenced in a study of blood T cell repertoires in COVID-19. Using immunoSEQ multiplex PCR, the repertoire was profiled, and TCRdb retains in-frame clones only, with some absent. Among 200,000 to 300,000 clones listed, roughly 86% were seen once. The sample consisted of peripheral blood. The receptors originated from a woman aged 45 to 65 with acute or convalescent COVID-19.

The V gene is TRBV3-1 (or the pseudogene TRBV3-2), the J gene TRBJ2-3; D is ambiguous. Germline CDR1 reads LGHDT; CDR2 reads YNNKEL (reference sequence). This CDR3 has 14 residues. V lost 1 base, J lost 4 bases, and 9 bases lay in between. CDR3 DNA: TGTGCCAGCAGCCAAGGTCCACGGGCAGATACGCAGTATTTT. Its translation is CASSQGPRADTQYF.

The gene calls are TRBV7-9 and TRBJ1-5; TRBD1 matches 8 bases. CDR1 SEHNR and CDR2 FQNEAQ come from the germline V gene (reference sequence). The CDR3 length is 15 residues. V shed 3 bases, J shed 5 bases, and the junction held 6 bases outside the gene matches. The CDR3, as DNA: TGTGCCAGCAGCTTTGACGGACAGGGTGATCAGCCCCAGCATTTT. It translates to CASSFDGQGDQPQHF.

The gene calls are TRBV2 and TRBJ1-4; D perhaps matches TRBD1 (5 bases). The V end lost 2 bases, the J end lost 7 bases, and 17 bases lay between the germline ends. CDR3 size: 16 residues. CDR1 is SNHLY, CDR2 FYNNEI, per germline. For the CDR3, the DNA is TGTGCCAGCAGTGAAATGGGCGGGGCGTCCGGTGAAAAACTGTTTTTT. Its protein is CASSEMGGASGEKLFF. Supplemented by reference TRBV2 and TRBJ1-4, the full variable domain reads EPEVTQTPSHQVTQMGQEVILRCVPISNHLYFYWYRQILGQKVEFLVSFYNNEISEKSEIFDDQFSVERPDGSNFTLKIRSTKLEDSAMYFCASSEMGGASGEKLFFGSGTQLSVL.

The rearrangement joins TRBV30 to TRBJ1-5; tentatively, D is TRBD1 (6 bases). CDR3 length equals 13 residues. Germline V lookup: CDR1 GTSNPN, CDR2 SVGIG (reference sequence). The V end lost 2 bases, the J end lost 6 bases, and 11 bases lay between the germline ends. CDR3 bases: TGTGCCTGGAGTCCATACAGGGCTCAGCCCCAGCATTTT. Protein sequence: CAWSPYRAQPQHF.

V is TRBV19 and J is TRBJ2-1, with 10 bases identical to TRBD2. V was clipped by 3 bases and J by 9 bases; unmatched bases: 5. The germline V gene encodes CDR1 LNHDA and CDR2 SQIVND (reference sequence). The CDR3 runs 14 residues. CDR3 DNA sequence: TGTGCCAGTAGTATCGCGGGACTAGCGTTTGAGCAGTTCTTC. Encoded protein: CASSIAGLAFEQFF. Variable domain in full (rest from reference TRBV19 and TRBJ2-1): DGGITQSPKYLFRKEGQNVTLSCEQNLNHDAMYWYRQDPGQGLRLIYYSQIVNDFQKGDIAEGYSVSREKKESFPLTVTSAQKNPTAFYLCASSIAGLAFEQFFGPGTRLTVL.

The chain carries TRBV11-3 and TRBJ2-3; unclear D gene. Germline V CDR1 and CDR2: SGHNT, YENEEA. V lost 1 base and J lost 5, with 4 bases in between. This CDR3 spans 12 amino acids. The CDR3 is CASSLVRDTQYF. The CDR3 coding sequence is TGTGCCAGCAGCTTAGTTCGAGATACGCAGTATTTT.

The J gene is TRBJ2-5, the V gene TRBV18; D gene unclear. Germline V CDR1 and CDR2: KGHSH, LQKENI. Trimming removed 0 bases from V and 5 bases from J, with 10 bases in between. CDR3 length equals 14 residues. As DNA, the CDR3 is TGTGCCAGCTCACCACCTGACAAGTGGGAGACCCAGTACTTC. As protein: CASSPPDKWETQYF.

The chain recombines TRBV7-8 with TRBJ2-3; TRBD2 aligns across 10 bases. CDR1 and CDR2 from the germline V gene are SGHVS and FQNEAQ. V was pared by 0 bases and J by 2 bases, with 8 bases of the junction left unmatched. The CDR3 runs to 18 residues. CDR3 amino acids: CASSLALAGPSATDTQYF. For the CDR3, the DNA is TGTGCCAGCAGCTTAGCACTAGCGGGACCCTCCGCCACAGATACGCAGTATTTT.

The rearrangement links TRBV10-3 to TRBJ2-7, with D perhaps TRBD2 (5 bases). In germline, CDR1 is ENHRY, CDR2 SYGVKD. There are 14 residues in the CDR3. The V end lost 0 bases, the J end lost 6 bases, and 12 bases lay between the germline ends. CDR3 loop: CAISESGGRGEQYF. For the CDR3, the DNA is TGTGCCATCAGTGAGTCCGGTGGGAGAGGCGAGCAGTACTTC.

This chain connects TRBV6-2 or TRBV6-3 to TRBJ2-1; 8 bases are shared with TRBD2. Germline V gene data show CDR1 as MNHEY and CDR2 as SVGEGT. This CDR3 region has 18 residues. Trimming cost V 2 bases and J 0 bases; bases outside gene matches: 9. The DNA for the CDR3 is TGTGCCAGCAGTTACAGTACTAGCGGCAGGAGCTCCTACAATGAGCAGTTCTTC. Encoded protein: CASSYSTSGRSSYNEQFF.

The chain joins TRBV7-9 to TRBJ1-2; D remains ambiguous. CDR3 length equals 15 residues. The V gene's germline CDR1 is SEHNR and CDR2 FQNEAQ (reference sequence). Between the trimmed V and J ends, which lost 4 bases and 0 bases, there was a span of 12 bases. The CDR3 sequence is CASSWTRETNYGYTF. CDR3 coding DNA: TGTGCCAGCAGCTGGACCCGGGAAACTAACTATGGCTACACCTTC.

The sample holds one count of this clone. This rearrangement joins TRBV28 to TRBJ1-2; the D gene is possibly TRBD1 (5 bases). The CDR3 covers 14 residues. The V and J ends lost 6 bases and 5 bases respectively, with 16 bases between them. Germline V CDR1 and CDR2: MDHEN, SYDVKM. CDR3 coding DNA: TGTGCCAGCAGGCGACCGGGGGTGGGGTATGGCTACACCTTC. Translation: CASRRPGVGYGYTF.